This T cell receptor beta chain came from a study of blood T cell repertoires in COVID-19. About the research overall: Whether acute or convalescent, the COVID-19 samples came from the United States, Italy and Spain. Nucleic acid was either cDNA or gDNA, and it came from T cells, B-cell-depleted T cells, or PBMCs.

How the authors handled the data: Estimated nucleated cell counts came from reference gene primer amplification. Profiling relied on immunoSEQ multiplex PCR, and the TCRdb table lists in-frame clones only, not all of them. D and trimming were read from the DNA, whereas the V and J calls and clone size are those reported in that table. The sample carries about 170,000 clones, 80% to 85% recorded once. This CDR3 has 16 amino acids. Germline values: CDR1 SGHAT, CDR2 FQNNGV. Trimming pared 1 base from V and 6 bases from J, leaving 13 bases between. The chain has TRBV11-2 and TRBJ1-6; TRBD1 is a possible D gene (5 bases). The sequencing input was peripheral blood. This TCR derives from a human donor with acute or convalescent COVID-19. The donor label of this sample is uncertain. The CDR3 reads CASSLAPQGSNSPLHF. In DNA, the CDR3 is TGTGCCAGCAGCTTAGCTCCCCAGGGTTCTAATTCACCCCTCCACTTT.